This T cell receptor beta chain derives from a study of cytomegalovirus exposure and HLA in healthy donors. Overall study findings and caveats: Within a later analysis, the majority of CMV-associated TCR beta chains appeared HLA-restricted. The classifier was said to identify cytomegalovirus status with high specificity and sensitivity. Most likely, a cluster of highly shared sequence variants arose as a sequencing artifact.

For this clone: Its antigen is as yet unknown.

The PCR used 60 Vbeta and 13 Jbeta primers. Produced via immunoSEQ multiplex PCR; TCRdb's table is partial and in-frame only. The sample lists 99,000 or so clones; about 81% were seen once. This sequence was found in a man aged 25-40 years in good health and CMV-seronegative. The sequenced sample was PBMCs.

The CDR3 bases are TGTGCCTGGAGGGACGCCGCCAGGGGACACACTGAAGCTTTCTTT. As protein: CAWRDAARGHTEAFF. The chain carries TRBV30 and TRBJ1-1, with D possibly being TRBD1 (6 bases). In germline, CDR1 is GTSNPN, CDR2 SVGIG (reference sequence). Trimming removed 3 bases from V and 3 bases from J, with 17 bases in between. CDR3 length equals 15 residues. Based on the CDR3 plus reference TRBV30 and TRBJ1-1, the full variable domain is SQTIHQWPATLVQPVGSPLSLECTVEGTSNPNLYWYRQAAGRGLQLLFYSVGIGQISSEVPQNLSASRPQDRQFILSSKKLLLSDSGFYLCAWRDAARGHTEAFFGQGTRLTVV.